This T cell receptor (beta chain) came from a study of CD8+ T cells in alopecia areata. Study-wide results and caveats: Across lesional scalp, and particularly alopecia totalis/universalis, clonality surpassed that of normal scalp.

Note on this clone: Its antigen is unidentified.

Sequencing relied on a cDNA template that was reverse transcribed from extracted RNA. Using immunoSEQ multiplex PCR, the repertoire was profiled, and TCRdb retains in-frame clones only, with some absent. This sample has over 150,000 clones; around 63% occur once, and the top ten carry about 1.5%. The sequenced sample was CD4+ T cells sorted from blood, obtained at week 0. This receptor was identified in a human donor with alopecia areata.

CDR3 DNA: TGTGCCAGCACGAAGCGGGGGGCTGCGTCAGATACGCAGTATTTT. Protein: CASTKRGAASDTQYF. This rearrangement joins TRBV7-3 to TRBJ2-3; 9 bases map to TRBD2. This CDR3 comprises 15 residues. Germline trimming cut 7 bases from V and 4 bases from J; bases unmatched to any gene: 9. Germline V gives CDR1 SGHTA, CDR2 FQGTGA.